Below, 19 T cell receptor beta chains from the same sample are listed, as sequenced in a study of T cells in tuberculosis. The protocol was immunoSEQ multiplex PCR, while the TCRdb copy is restricted to in-frame clones and leaves out a portion. The table lists about 25,000 clones, just over 90% of them singletons. The source material was PBMCs. All receptors come from a donor aged 10-29 years with latent tuberculosis or without tuberculosis infection. Some clones in this sample may be carry-over from other donors' samples.

The genes are TRBV19 and TRBJ2-7; D unresolved. The CDR3 has 15 amino acids. Looked up from germline, CDR1 is LNHDA and CDR2 is SQIVND (reference sequence). V lost 4 bases and J 3 bases, leaving 16 bases between the germline ends. CDR3 in DNA: TGTGCCAGTAGTACAACCCACATGGGCCACTACGAGCAGTACTTC. Translating it yields CASSTTHMGHYEQYF. Full variable domain (missing parts from reference TRBV19 and TRBJ2-7): DGGITQSPKYLFRKEGQNVTLSCEQNLNHDAMYWYRQDPGQGLRLIYYSQIVNDFQKGDIAEGYSVSREKKESFPLTVTSAQKNPTAFYLCASSTTHMGHYEQYFGPGTRLTVT.

The chain carries TRBV28 and TRBJ1-2; 8 bases align to TRBD1. J lost 1 base, V lost 6 bases, and 4 bases had no gene match. This CDR3 comprises 14 residues. Germline values: CDR1 MDHEN, CDR2 SYDVKM. CDR3 protein: CASSFDRGNYGYTF. The CDR3 nucleotides are TGTGCCAGCAGCTTCGACAGGGGTAACTATGGCTACACCTTC.

This clone was seen more than once but under ten times. This rearrangement joins TRBV19 to TRBJ1-5, with D possibly being TRBD1 (6 bases). The CDR3 has 13 amino acids. Germline CDR1 reads LNHDA; CDR2 reads SQIVND (reference sequence). V lost 5 bases to trimming and J lost 6 bases, with 11 bases between them. The CDR3 region has the DNA TGTGCCAGTAGTGTTACAGGGAGTCAGCCCCAGCATTTT. This translates into CASSVTGSQPQHF.

The chain carries TRBV2 and TRBJ1-2; the D gene is possibly TRBD1 (5 bases). The CDR3 totals 19 residues. Germline V gene lookup returns CDR1 SNHLY and CDR2 FYNNEI. The V end lost 7 bases, the J end lost 4 bases, and 31 bases lay between the germline ends. CDR3 sequence (DNA): TGTGCCAGCACCACCTTTCCCCTAGGGACGGACCCGGGGGGCTATGGCTACACCTTC. Protein sequence: CASTTFPLGTDPGGYGYTF.

The chain is built from TRBV5-1 and TRBJ2-3; tentative D call: TRBD1 (6 bases). V lost 0 bases, J lost 4 bases, and 6 bases lay in between. Germline-derived CDR1 and CDR2 are SGHRS and YFSETQ. The CDR3 has 13 amino acids. CDR3 in amino acids: CASSLEGADTQYF. CDR3 coding DNA: TGCGCCAGCAGCTTGGAGGGGGCAGATACGCAGTATTTT.

The chain uses TRBV25-1 and TRBJ1-1; D is perhaps TRBD1 (5 bases). The CDR3 contains 12 residues. Germline V gives CDR1 MGHDK, CDR2 SYGVNS. The CDR3 DNA reads as TGTACTCACAGGCCCCCGAACACTGAAGCTTTCTTT. Its translation: CTHRPPNTEAFF.

The chain links TRBV7-3 to TRBJ2-1; 13 bases map to TRBD2. Germline lookup yields CDR1 SGHTA and CDR2 FQGTGA. The V gene end was trimmed by 5 bases and the J gene end by 5 bases; junction bases not matched to a gene: 6. CDR3 length: 16 residues. The CDR3 here is CASSLLGTSGDNEQFF. The CDR3 bases are TGTGCCAGCAGCCTACTTGGGACTAGCGGGGACAATGAGCAGTTCTTC.

The genes are TRBV10-3 and TRBJ2-3, with 7 bases fitting TRBD1. The V and J ends lost 7 bases and 6 bases, in that order; junction bases with no gene match: 7. The CDR3 has 13 residues. Per the germline V gene, CDR1 is ENHRY and CDR2 is SYGVKD. The CDR3 loop reads CAIIRTGTDTQYF. CDR3 bases: TGTGCCATCATTAGGACAGGTACGGATACGCAGTATTTT.

CDR3 protein: CASSIDSPNSPLHF. The CDR3 region has the DNA TGTGCCAGCTCAATCGACAGTCCCAATTCACCCCTCCACTTT. The genes are TRBV18 and TRBJ1-6, with D perhaps matching TRBD1 (5 bases). Germline V gene lookup returns CDR1 KGHSH and CDR2 LQKENI. This CDR3 has 14 residues. Trimming took 5 bases from V and 7 from J, leaving 12 bases between them.

The rearrangement links TRBV30 to TRBJ2-7, with a tentative D call TRBD2 (6 bases). Germline V gives CDR1 GTSNPN, CDR2 SVGIG (reference sequence). CDR3 size: 16 residues. V lost 0 bases and J lost 4, with 19 bases in between. The DNA of the CDR3 is TGTGCCTGGAGTGTAACCAGTTCTCGGGAGAGGTACGAGCAGTACTTC. Residues: CAWSVTSSRERYEQYF.

In nucleotides, the CDR3 is TGTGCCACCAGCGGTAGACAGGGAGTAAGAGAAGAGACCCAGTACTTC. It specifies CATSGRQGVREETQYF. The chain carries TRBV15 and TRBJ2-5; 7 positions match TRBD1. CDR1 is LNHNV, CDR2 YYDKDF, per germline (reference sequence). The CDR3 runs 16 residues. Germline trimming cut 5 bases from V and 3 bases from J; bases unmatched to any gene: 12.

For the CDR3, the DNA is TGTGCCAGCAGCTCCGGGTCCGGCTACACCTTC. It encodes CASSSGSGYTF. The rearrangement links TRBV7-9 to TRBJ1-2, with D uncertain. Trimming stripped 4 bases from V and 8 bases from J, with 8 bases between. The germline CDR1 and CDR2 sequences are SEHNR and FQNEAQ (reference sequence). The CDR3 has 11 amino acids. Together with reference TRBV7-9 and TRBJ1-2, the CDR3 gives the full variable domain: DTGVSQNPRHKITKRGQNVTFRCDPISEHNRLYWYRQTLGQGPEFLTYFQNEAQLEKSRLLSDRFSAERPKGSFSTLEIQRTEQGDSAMYLCASSSGSGYTFGSGTRLTVV.

J is TRBJ2-7 and V is TRBV6-1; D is possibly TRBD1 (5 bases). The V end was cut by 0 bases, the J end by 2 bases, with 11 bases between. Germline V gene sequence: CDR1 MNHNS, CDR2 SASEGT. The CDR3 is made up of 15 amino acids. The CDR3 DNA reads as TGTGCCAGCAGTGAAGCGTTTGGACATACCTACGAGCAGTACTTC. Its protein product is CASSEAFGHTYEQYF.

The chain combines TRBV11-2 with TRBJ2-7; D unclear. The CDR3 runs to 12 residues. Between the trimmed V and J ends, which lost 4 bases and 2 bases, there was a span of 6 bases. Germline V CDR1 and CDR2: SGHAT, FQNNGV. CDR3: CASSSSTYEQYF. In nucleotides, the CDR3 is TGTGCCAGCAGCTCATCAACCTACGAGCAGTACTTC.

J is TRBJ1-2 and V is TRBV5-3; D might be TRBD1 (6 bases). TRBV5-3 is placed among ORFs of uncertain function. The V gene lost 4 bases and the J gene lost 5 bases, with 15 bases spanning the gap. There are 14 residues in the CDR3. The CDR3 sequence is CARSPPDRLYGYTF. DNA for the CDR3: TGTGCCAGAAGCCCCCCAGACAGGTTGTATGGCTACACCTTC.

CDR3 sequence (DNA): TGTGCCAGCAGCTGGCTAGGGACAGACTCTGGAAACACCATATATTTT. Amino acid sequence: CASSWLGTDSGNTIYF. The gene calls are TRBV7-8 and TRBJ1-3; TRBD1 matches at 7 bases. Germline CDR1 reads SGHVS; CDR2 reads FQNEAQ. This CDR3 has 16 residues. The V gene end was trimmed by 4 bases and the J gene end by 0 bases; junction bases not matched to a gene: 6.

The rearrangement uses TRBV7-9 and TRBJ1-4; possible D gene TRBD1, 5 bases. V dropped 1 base and J dropped 4 bases, with 7 bases sitting between them. This CDR3 is 14 amino acids long. The germline gives CDR1 SEHNR, CDR2 FQNEAQ (reference sequence). The CDR3 DNA sequence: TGTGCCAGCAGCTTAGAGGGGTATAATGAAAAACTGTTTTTT. Its translation: CASSLEGYNEKLFF.

The rearrangement uses TRBV14 and TRBJ2-5; 9 nucleotides align to TRBD2. The CDR3 covers 18 residues. V lost 3 bases, J lost 4 bases, and 15 bases stayed unmatched. CDR1 and CDR2 from the germline V gene are SGHDN and FVKESK. The CDR3 protein is CASSHPRASGILGETQYF. The DNA for the CDR3 is TGTGCCAGCAGCCATCCAAGGGCTAGCGGGATTTTGGGAGAGACCCAGTACTTC.

The rearrangement uses TRBV21-1 and TRBJ1-1; the table's D call of TRBD1 was not tested on the DNA. TRBV21-1 is listed as a pseudogene. The CDR3 runs 17 residues. For the CDR3, the DNA is TGTGCCAGCAGCAAAGGTACGTCGGGACAGATAAACACTGAAGCTTTCTTT. Translated: CASSKGTSGQINTEAFF.